This TCR beta chain emerged from a study of cytomegalovirus exposure and HLA in healthy donors (dated by TCRdb to about 2017). The study in broad terms: In an earlier analysis of under 600 of the donors, 250 to 300 Gb of sequence data and 117 million unique TCR beta sequences from 150 million to 200 million T cells were reported. About 330 gigabases of sequencing data and around 80 million unique TCR sequences made up an early release that covered 640 HLA-typed donors. The genetic ancestry cluster associated with self-reported Caucasian donors included 81% of the 398 genotyped donors. The study aimed to test whether signatures of past pathogen exposure could be identified by cataloging public T cell receptors. The study used immunosequencing to profile the T cell repertoires of approximately 650 subjects and linked those repertoires to cytomegalovirus serostatus. In addition to the first cohort of 500 to 850 subjects, a separate validation cohort of 130 or so different subjects was used. High-throughput TCR immunosequencing, statistical association of individual TCRs with disease status, and machine learning were combined to predict cytomegalovirus infection status. In a later analysis, previously published TCR beta repertoires from 666 donors were re-analyzed and high-resolution HLA genotyping was added so that TCR occurrence patterns could be studied. Rather than using new phenotypic data, the later analysis identified candidate immune exposures from TCR beta sequences and from how often those sequences occurred across donors. To decide whether each TCR beta V gene segment behaved as functional or pseudogenic, an earlier analysis of some 600 of the donors relied on high-throughput TCR beta sequencing. Alongside the repertoire data, information on donor age, sex, ethnicity and CMV serostatus was compiled. Genome-wide SNP genotypes for about 60% of the roughly 670 donors were used in a later genetic analysis, which treated that subset as a discovery cohort. Every discovery cohort repertoire had been produced on one sequencing platform. HLA typing covered class I and class II loci at four-digit resolution. Typing coverage differed by locus: A, B, C, DRB1 and DQB1 were typed in about 620-630 donors, DQA1 in 522, DPA1 in approximately 610, and DPB1 in 400 to 480. Roughly 5 DR-DQ haplotypes were handled as single units for association and clustering because linkage in the cohort was strong. On average, approximately 250,000 unique TCR beta nucleotide sequences were sequenced per donor among 398 genotyped donors of the cohort, with roughly 18% of those sequences being non-productive. The full study reports these points: At a false discovery rate of 0.05, a later analysis linked 16,951 TCR beta sequences to specific HLA alleles. The classifier was reported to diagnose cytomegalovirus status with high specificity and sensitivity in both the original and validation cohorts. Strong co-occurrence of HLA alleles, especially DR and DQ, made assigning TCR associations to individual alleles difficult. A group of highly shared sequence variants was considered likely to be a technical artifact of the sequencing pipeline. In vitro tests confirmed that a few of the cytomegalovirus-associated TCR beta chains recognize cytomegalovirus antigens. In this cohort, only TCR beta chains were sequenced, and detectable features were limited by the absence of alpha or paired-chain data. Because counts were too low, seventeen rarely observed V segments, including chromosome 9 orphons, were excluded from the earlier analysis of several hundred of the donors. A later analysis reported that several top co-occurrence clusters appeared linked to parvovirus B19, influenza, CMV and Epstein-Barr virus. Correlated functional status among segregating V segments might be attributable to linkage disequilibrium, but an unknown experimental factor could not be ruled out. A further reported finding was that TCR beta sequences accurately predicted the HLA-A and HLA-B alleles for most subjects in the first cohort. Because the 87-base-pair reads could not distinguish some IMGT-functional V segments, including TRBV6-2 and TRBV6-3, those segments were excluded. A later analysis found that most CMV-associated TCR beta chains appeared HLA-restricted, with HLA associations seemingly driven largely by CMV exposure. Because some donors lacked HLA typing at each locus, the association tests relied only on the typed subset. In a later genetic analysis, fewer N-insertions in productive TCRs were reported among donors in an Asian-associated ancestry cluster than the roughly 700-donor mean. In a later analysis, HLA-associated TCR beta chains were found to be more clonally expanded and to have lower generation probabilities than equally common non-associated chains. V-gene and J-gene trimming of TCR beta chains was associated with a missense DCLRE1C variant in a later genetic analysis, and the association was replicated in an independent cohort. The authors suggested that the approach could potentially be extended to other disease states and immunological phenotypes. An earlier analysis of roughly 570 of the donors showed that most TCR beta V segments appeared in productive rearrangements either about 87% or about 30% of the time, which broadly matched IMGT annotations. A later analysis found that TCR association rates varied across HLA loci, with DRB1 alleles showing the most associated TCRs and HLA-C alleles the fewest. In the study, some 180 TCR beta chains were listed as associated with cytomegalovirus. While some public TCRs were present in many individuals, most TCR sequences turned up only very rarely across donors. CMV serostatus was the only immune exposure information available for the cohort. Sequencing depth was assumed to be roughly uniform across donors in the presence/absence analyses, though that assumption may not hold.

Only one count was recorded for this clone. Its antigen is still unknown. No per-base quality is available; no much larger clone lies one base away. The library relied on the immunoSEQ multiplex PCR assay. For the multiplex PCR, a mixture combining 60 forward primers for TCR Vbeta segments and 13 reverse primers for TCR Jbeta segments was used. The CDR3 region of rearranged TCR beta genes was amplified from genomic DNA by a multiplex PCR assay. The Illumina HiSeq System was used to sequence the amplified TCR beta libraries as 87-base-pair reads. In the original analysis: A later analysis counted tens of millions of unique TCR beta chains across the 600 to 850 repertoires, and roughly 11 million of these chains were shared by at least two donors. Raw reads were error-corrected and collapsed into unique sequences by a nearest-neighbor algorithm in which closely related sequences were merged to remove PCR and sequencing errors. Alignment of CDR3 sequences to IMGT reference sequences was used to assign V, D and J gene segments. For a sequence to be retained, at least a six-nucleotide match to both a V gene segment and a J gene segment was required. A rearrangement was called productive if the CDR3 had no stop codons and remained in frame with V and J, and every other rearrangement was called non-productive. Following IMGT convention, CDR3 was defined as the stretch from the second conserved V-encoded cysteine up to the conserved J-encoded phenylalanine. In an earlier analysis of roughly 580 of the donors, sequences lacking an unambiguous match to a single V gene segment were excluded. An earlier analysis of 587 of the donors called V segments functional above 56.7% productive rearrangements and segregating when the between-donor standard deviation exceeded 5%. To diagnose cytomegalovirus status from the catalog of TCR beta chain sequences, a statistical classification framework was built. In a later analysis, V and J genes were assigned by comparing TCR nucleotide sequences against IMGT/GENE-DB human TR gene sequences. The TCRdist pipeline was used in a later analysis to assign CDR3 sequences and most-parsimonious VDJ recombination scenarios. In a later analysis, each TCR beta chain was defined by its CDR3 amino acid sequence together with its V-gene family, and reads lacking a unique V-gene family were excluded. As a way to deal with suspected cross-contamination and a sequencing artifact, a later analysis dropped hundreds of nucleotide sequences that were highly shared and had low generation probability. In a later analysis, a clonal expansion index was calculated for each public chain from normalized within-repertoire ranks of inferred template counts. In a later analysis, generation probabilities were computed with a VDJ recombination model fitted to out-of-frame rearrangements, and the resulting probabilities were checked against IGoR. A later analysis scored TCR-TCR, TCR-HLA and TCR-CMV co-occurrence with hypergeometric tests, applying a repertoire-size bias correction to TCR pairs. In a later analysis, false discovery rates were estimated by permuting HLA or CMV assignments 20 times. In a later analysis, co-occurring TCRs were grouped using DBSCAN, with TCRdist sequence similarity added in when clustering inside HLA-allele-positive subsets. For co-occurrence clustering, repertoires with fewer than 30,000 or more than 120,000 public chains were excluded, along with several repertoires with anomalous nucleotide sharing. TCRdb took this table from immuneACCESS and kept in-frame rearrangements with V and J called. Such tables lack part of the clones; where checked against another copy, unresolved V genes explain under half of the gap, and the rest is unexplained. Clone size and the V and J calls come from that table; the DNA yielded D and trimming. The table for this sample lists some 190,000 clones; 70% to 85% of them were counted only once. Of the sample, more than 1.4% is held by the ten largest clones.

The cohort comprised 710 or so healthy bone marrow donors. At the time of sampling, every cohort member was nominally healthy, though immune exposures that went unrecorded were likely present. The donor was CMV seronegative and was included in the group of 352 seronegative cohort members. A peripheral blood sample was provided by each donor, and peripheral blood mononuclear cells were used for TCR beta sequencing. The Qiagen DNeasy Blood Extraction Kit was used to extract genomic DNA from the blood cell samples. The CDR3 holds 21 amino acids from the cysteine to the phenylalanine. Solely the CDR3 DNA is kept, with 63 bases framed from the first base. Taken from the germline V gene (reference sequence), the CDR1 and CDR2 loops are MNHEY and SMNVEV. Ends trimmed: V by 8 bases, J by 6 bases; bases unmatched to a gene: 25.

The chain is assembled from TRBV27 and TRBJ2-2, and 12 junctional nucleotides match TRBD2. The TCR originated in a young man in good health and CMV-seronegative. What was sequenced was PBMCs. The CDR3 amino acid sequence is: CASQGRETGLAGIRQAGELFF. The DNA sequence is TGTGCCAGCCAGGGCCGAGAAACAGGACTAGCGGGGATTCGACAGGCCGGGGAGCTGTTTTTT.